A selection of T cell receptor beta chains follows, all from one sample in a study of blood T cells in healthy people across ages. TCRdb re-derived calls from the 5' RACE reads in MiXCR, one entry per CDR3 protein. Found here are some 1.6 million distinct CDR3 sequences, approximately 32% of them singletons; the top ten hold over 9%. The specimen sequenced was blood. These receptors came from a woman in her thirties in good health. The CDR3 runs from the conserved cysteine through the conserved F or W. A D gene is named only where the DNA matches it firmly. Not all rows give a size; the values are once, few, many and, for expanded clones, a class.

DNA: TGTGCCAGCAGTTTCCTAGCGGACCCCTACGAGCAGTACTTC
CDR3: CASSFLADPYEQYF
size: few
J: TRBJ2-7
V: TRBV27
D: TRBD2

DNA: TGTGCCATCAGAGGGGACTATAATTCACCCCTCCACTTT
CDR3: CAIRGDYNSPLHF
size: many
J: TRBJ1-6
V: TRBV10-3
D: .

DNA: TGCAGTGCTCACTGGGCGGGGGGATACGAGCAGTACTTC
CDR3: CSAHWAGGYEQYF
size: many
J: TRBJ2-7
V: TRBV20-1
D: TRBD2

DNA: TGTGCCAGCACTTGGAGCTCCTACAATGAGCAGTACTTC
CDR3: CASTWSSYNEQYF
size: .
J: TRBJ2-7
V: TRBV28
D: .

DNA: TGTGCCACCAGTGAGCCCGGGACTACCGCCGATACGCAGTATTTT
CDR3: CATSEPGTTADTQYF
size: few
J: TRBJ2-3
V: TRBV24-1
D: TRBD2

DNA: TGCGCCAGCAGCTCAAAACCCGGGACAGGGCTGGATGGCTACACCTTC
CDR3: CASSSKPGTGLDGYTF
size: .
J: TRBJ1-2
V: TRBV5-1
D: TRBD1

DNA: TGCGCCAGCAGCCAAGAAGGTGGACAGGGAGGAGTTGGGGCCAACGTCCTGACTTTC
CDR3: CASSQEGGQGGVGANVLTF
size: few
J: TRBJ2-6
V: TRBV4-1
D: TRBD1

DNA: TGTGCCAGCAGGCGTACAGGGGGGGCCTATGGCTACACCTTC
CDR3: CASRRTGGAYGYTF
size: .
J: TRBJ1-2
V: TRBV2
D: TRBD1

DNA: TGCAGTGCTAAGGACCAGACGCTCTATGGCTACACCTTC
CDR3: CSAKDQTLYGYTF
size: few
J: TRBJ1-2
V: TRBV20-1
D: .

DNA: TGTGCCACCAGCAGAGGTGGAGGGGGCCGCACAGATACGCAGTATTTT
CDR3: CATSRGGGGRTDTQYF
size: few
J: TRBJ2-3
V: TRBV15
D: .

DNA: TGTGCCACCAACAAAGGACAGGGGGCCTCTTGGAGGAATTCACCCCTCCACTTT
CDR3: CATNKGQGASWRNSPLHF
size: .
J: TRBJ1-6
V: TRBV27
D: TRBD1

DNA: TGTGCCAGCTTACCCGGGGAAGGTCATGGCTACACCTTC
CDR3: CASLPGEGHGYTF
size: .
J: TRBJ1-2
V: TRBV2
D: .

DNA: TGCAGTGCCGTCGCAAGGGGGCGGAATAATGAAAAACTGTTTTTT
CDR3: CSAVARGRNNEKLFF
size: few
J: TRBJ1-4
V: TRBV20-1
D: TRBD1

DNA: TGTGCCAGCAGTGAAGCGATGGGGACAGGAGGCTACGAGCAGTACTTC
CDR3: CASSEAMGTGGYEQYF
size: few
J: TRBJ2-7
V: TRBV6-1
D: TRBD1

DNA: TGTGCCAGCAGCCAAGCGAATACGCAGTATTTT
CDR3: CASSQANTQYF
size: few
J: TRBJ2-3
V: TRBV14
D: .